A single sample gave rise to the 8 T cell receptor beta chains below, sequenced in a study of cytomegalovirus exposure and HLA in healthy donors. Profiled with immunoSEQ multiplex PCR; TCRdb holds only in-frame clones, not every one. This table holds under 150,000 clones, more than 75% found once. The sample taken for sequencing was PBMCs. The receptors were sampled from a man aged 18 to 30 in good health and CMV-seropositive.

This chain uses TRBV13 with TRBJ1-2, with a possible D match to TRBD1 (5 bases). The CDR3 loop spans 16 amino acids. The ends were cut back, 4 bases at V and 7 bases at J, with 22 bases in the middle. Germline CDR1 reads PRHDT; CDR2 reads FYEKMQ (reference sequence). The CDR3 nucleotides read TGTGCCAGCAGCTCACCCACGCGACAGTCGTTTGTTGGCTACACCTTC. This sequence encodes CASSSPTRQSFVGYTF.

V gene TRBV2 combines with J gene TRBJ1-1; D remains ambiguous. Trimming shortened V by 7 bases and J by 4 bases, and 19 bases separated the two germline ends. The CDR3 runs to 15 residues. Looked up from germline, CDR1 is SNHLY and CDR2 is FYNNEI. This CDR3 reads CASKEGGSPITEAFF. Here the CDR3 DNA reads TGTGCCAGCAAGGAAGGAGGCAGCCCGATCACTGAAGCTTTCTTT.

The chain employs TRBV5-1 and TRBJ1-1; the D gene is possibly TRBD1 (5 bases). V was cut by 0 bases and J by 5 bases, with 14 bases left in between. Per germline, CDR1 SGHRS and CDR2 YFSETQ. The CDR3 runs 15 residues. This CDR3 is CASSLGFQAGTEAFF. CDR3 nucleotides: TGCGCCAGCAGCTTGGGGTTTCAGGCAGGGACTGAAGCTTTCTTT.

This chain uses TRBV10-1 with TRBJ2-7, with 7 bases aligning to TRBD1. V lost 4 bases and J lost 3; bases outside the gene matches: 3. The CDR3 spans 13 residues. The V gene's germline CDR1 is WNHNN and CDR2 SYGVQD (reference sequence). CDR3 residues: CASSVGQFYEQYF. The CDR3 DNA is TGCGCCAGCAGTGTGGGACAGTTCTACGAGCAGTACTTC.

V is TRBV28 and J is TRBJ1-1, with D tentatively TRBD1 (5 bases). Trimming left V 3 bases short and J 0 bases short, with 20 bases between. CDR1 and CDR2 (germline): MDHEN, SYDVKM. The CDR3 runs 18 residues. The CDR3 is CASSFGLETALMNTEAFF. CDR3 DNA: TGTGCCAGCAGTTTCGGTCTCGAGACAGCCCTTATGAACACTGAAGCTTTCTTT.

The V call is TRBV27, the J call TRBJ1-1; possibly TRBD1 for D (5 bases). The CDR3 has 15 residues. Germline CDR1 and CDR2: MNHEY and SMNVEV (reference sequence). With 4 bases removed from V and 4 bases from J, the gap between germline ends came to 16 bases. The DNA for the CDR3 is TGTGCCAGCAGTTCACGGGGCTTCGGGGGCACTGAAGCTTTCTTT. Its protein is CASSSRGFGGTEAFF.

The CDR3 spells CAAAGEMNTEAFF. In DNA form, the CDR3 reads TGTGCGGCAGCAGGGGAAATGAACACTGAAGCTTTCTTT. The V gene is TRBV7-8, the J gene TRBJ1-1; weak D call: TRBD1 (6 bases). Germline V gives CDR1 SGHVS, CDR2 FQNEAQ. CDR3 length equals 13 residues.

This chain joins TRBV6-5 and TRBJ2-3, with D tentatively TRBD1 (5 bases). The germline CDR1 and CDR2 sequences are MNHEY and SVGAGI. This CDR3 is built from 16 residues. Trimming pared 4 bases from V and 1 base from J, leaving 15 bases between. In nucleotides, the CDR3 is TGTGCCAGCAGTTCCAACAACCGACAGCGCACAGATACGCAGTATTTT. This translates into CASSSNNRQRTDTQYF.